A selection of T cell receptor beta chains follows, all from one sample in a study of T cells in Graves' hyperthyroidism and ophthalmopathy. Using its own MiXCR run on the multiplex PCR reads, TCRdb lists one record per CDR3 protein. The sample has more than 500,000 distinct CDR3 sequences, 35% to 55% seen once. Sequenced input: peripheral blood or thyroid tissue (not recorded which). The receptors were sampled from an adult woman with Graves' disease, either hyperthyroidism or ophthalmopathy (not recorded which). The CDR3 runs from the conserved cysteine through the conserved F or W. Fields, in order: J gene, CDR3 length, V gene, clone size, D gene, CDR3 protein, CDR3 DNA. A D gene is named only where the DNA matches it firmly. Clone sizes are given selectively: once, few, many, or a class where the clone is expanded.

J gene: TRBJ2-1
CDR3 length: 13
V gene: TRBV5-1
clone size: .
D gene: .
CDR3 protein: CASSLVQYNEQFF
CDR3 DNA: TGCGCCAGCAGCTTGGTTCAATACAATGAGCAGTTCTTC

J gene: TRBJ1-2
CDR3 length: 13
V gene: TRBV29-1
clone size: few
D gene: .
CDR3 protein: CSVGGRYSYGYTF
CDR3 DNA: TGCAGCGTTGGCGGACGGTATAGCTATGGCTACACCTTC

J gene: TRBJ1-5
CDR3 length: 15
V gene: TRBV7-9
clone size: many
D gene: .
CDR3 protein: CASSDTKGVDQPQHF
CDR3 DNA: TGTGCCAGCAGCGATACGAAAGGGGTGGATCAGCCCCAGCATTTT

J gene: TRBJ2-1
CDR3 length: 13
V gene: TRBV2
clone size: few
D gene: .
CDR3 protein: CASSDRRVDEQFF
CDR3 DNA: TGTGCCAGCAGTGATCGCAGGGTTGATGAGCAGTTCTTC

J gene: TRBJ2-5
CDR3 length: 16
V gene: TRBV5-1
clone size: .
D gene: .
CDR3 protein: CASSFDSRVVKETQYF
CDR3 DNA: TGCGCCAGCAGCTTCGATTCGAGGGTGGTGAAGGAGACCCAGTACTTC

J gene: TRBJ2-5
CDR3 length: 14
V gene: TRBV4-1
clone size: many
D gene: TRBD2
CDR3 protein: CASSQVAGRGTQYF
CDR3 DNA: TGCGCCAGCAGCCAAGTCGCAGGGAGGGGGACCCAGTACTTC

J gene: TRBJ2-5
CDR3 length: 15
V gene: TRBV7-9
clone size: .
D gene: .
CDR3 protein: CASSLETGHNQPQYF
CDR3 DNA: TGTGCCAGCAGCTTAGAGACAGGTCACAATCAGCCCCAGTACTTC

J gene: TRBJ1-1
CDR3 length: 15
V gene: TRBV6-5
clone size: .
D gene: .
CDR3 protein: CASSYSSRGSTEAFF
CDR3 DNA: TGTGCCAGCAGTTACTCGAGCCGCGGGTCGACTGAAGCTTTCTTT

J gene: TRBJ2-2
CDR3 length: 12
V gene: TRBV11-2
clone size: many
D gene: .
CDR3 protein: CASHLGTGELFF
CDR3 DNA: TGTGCCAGCCATCTGGGGACCGGGGAGCTGTTTTTT

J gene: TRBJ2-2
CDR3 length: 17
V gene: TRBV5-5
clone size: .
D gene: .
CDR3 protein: CASSQETTRRGTGELFF
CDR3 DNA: TGCGCCAGCAGCCAAGAGACTACCAGACGGGGTACCGGGGAGCTGTTTTTT

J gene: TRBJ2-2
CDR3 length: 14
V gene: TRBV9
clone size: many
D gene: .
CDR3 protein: CASSVASSTGELFF
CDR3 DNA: TGTGCCAGCAGCGTAGCTTCGAGTACCGGGGAGCTGTTTTTT

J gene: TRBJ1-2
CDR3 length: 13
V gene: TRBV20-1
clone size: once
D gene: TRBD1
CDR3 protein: CSAPTPGGGGYTF
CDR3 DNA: TGCAGTGCTCCCACCCCAGGGGGCGGTGGCTACACCTTC

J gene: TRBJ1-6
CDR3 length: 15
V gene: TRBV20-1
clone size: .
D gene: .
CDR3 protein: CSARHRTATYSPLHF
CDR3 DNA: TGCAGTGCTAGGCACCGGACAGCAACATATTCACCCCTCCACTTT

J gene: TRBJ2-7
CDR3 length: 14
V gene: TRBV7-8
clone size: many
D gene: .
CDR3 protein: CASTPRALIYEQYF
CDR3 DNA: TGTGCCAGCACCCCCCGGGCCTTAATTTACGAGCAGTACTTC

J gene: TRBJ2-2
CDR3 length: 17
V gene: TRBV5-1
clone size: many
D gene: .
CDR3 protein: CASSLNSRSWNAGELFF
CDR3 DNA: TGCGCCAGCAGCTTGAACAGTAGAAGCTGGAACGCCGGGGAGCTGTTTTTT

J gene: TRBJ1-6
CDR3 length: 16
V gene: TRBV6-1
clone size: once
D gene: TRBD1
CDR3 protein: CASSPGSGTEYSPLHF
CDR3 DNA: TGTGCCAGCAGCCCGGGCTCGGGGACAGAGTATTCACCCCTCCACTTT

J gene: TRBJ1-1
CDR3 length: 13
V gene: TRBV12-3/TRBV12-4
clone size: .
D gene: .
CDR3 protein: CASSPPDNTEAFF
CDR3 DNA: TGTGCCAGCAGTCCACCGGACAACACTGAAGCTTTCTTT

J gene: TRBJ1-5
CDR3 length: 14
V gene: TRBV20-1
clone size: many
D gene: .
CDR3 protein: CSASRGYSNQPQHF
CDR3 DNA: TGCAGTGCTAGCAGGGGCTATAGCAATCAGCCCCAGCATTTT

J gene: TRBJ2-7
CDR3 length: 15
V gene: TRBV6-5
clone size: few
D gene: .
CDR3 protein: CASRAPGTQFYEQYF
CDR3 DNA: TGTGCCAGCAGAGCTCCGGGGACACAGTTCTACGAGCAGTACTTC

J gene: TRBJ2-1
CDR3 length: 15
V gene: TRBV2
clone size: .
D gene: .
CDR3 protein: CASSLVERGRLEQFF
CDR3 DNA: TGTGCCAGCAGCTTAGTAGAGCGAGGGAGGCTCGAGCAGTTCTTC